The 10 T cell receptor beta chains reported below all come from one sample, sequenced in a study of blood T cell repertoires in COVID-19. Libraries were prepared by immunoSEQ multiplex PCR; TCRdb keeps only in-frame clonotypes and omits some of them. The sample records 250,000 to 350,000 clones, approximately 91% being singletons. Material: peripheral blood. All receptors derive from a woman in her twenties or thirties with COVID-19, enrolled during active disease.

The sample holds one count of this clone. The chain is built from TRBV18 and TRBJ2-1; D not resolved. The V and J ends lost 6 bases and 6 bases respectively, with 15 bases between them. CDR1 is KGHSH, CDR2 LQKENI, per germline. The length of the CDR3 is 14 residues. The CDR3 DNA is TGTGCCAGCTCCCTGGTAGTCGACATCAATGAGCAGTTCTTC. Translation gives CASSLVVDINEQFF.

The chain couples TRBV5-6 to TRBJ1-2; TRBD1 agrees at 8 bases. Looked up from germline, CDR1 is SGHDT and CDR2 is YYEEEE. The CDR3 runs 14 residues. The trim removed 3 bases at V and 8 bases at J, leaving 9 bases unmatched. CDR3 region: CASSSMDRAYGYTF. The CDR3 DNA sequence: TGTGCCAGCAGCTCGATGGACAGGGCCTACGGCTACACCTTC.

The V call is TRBV6-6, the J call TRBJ1-1; D possibly corresponds to TRBD1 (6 bases). The length of the CDR3 is 15 residues. Trimming left V 0 bases short and J 5 bases short, with 13 bases between. CDR1 is MNHNY, CDR2 SVGAGI, per germline (reference sequence). Here the CDR3 DNA reads TGTGCCAGCAGTTACTCATCAGGGGTTGGAACTGAAGCTTTCTTT. Amino acid sequence: CASSYSSGVGTEAFF.

The CDR3 is CASSFKGGRADTQYF. The CDR3 region has the DNA TGTGCCAGCAGCTTTAAGGGCGGGAGAGCAGATACGCAGTATTTT. V usage is TRBV5-6 and J usage is TRBJ2-3; 7 nucleotides align to TRBD2. The CDR3 extends over 15 amino acids. In germline, CDR1 is SGHDT, CDR2 YYEEEE. The trim removed 2 bases at V and 4 bases at J, leaving 7 bases unmatched.

The chain joins TRBV18 to TRBJ2-1; maybe TRBD1 (5 bases). Germline CDR1 reads KGHSH; CDR2 reads LQKENI. V was shortened by 8 bases and J by 10 bases, with 9 bases between the two germline ends. CDR3 length: 10 amino acids. The CDR3 bases are TGTGCCAGCGGCCAGGGCGAGCAGTTCTTC. Protein sequence: CASGQGEQFF.

The rearrangement links TRBV14 to TRBJ1-1; D is uncertain. V lost 3 bases and J lost 1, with 12 bases in between. The germline V gene encodes CDR1 SGHDN and CDR2 FVKESK. The CDR3 is 15 residues long. The CDR3 sequence: CASSQPLAGNTEAFF. The CDR3 nucleotides read TGTGCCAGCAGCCAGCCCCTCGCCGGGAACACTGAAGCTTTCTTT.

The chain links TRBV2 to TRBJ2-3, with a tentative D call TRBD2 (5 bases). This CDR3 has 13 amino acids. Trimming shortened V by 4 bases and J by 6 bases, and 11 bases separated the two germline ends. Germline V CDR1 and CDR2: SNHLY, FYNNEI. CDR3 DNA sequence: TGTGCCAGCAGTGGTCGAGGGTCGGATACGCAGTATTTT. It specifies CASSGRGSDTQYF.

This rearrangement joins TRBV7-2 to TRBJ2-5; TRBD1 matches 7 bases. CDR1 SGHTA and CDR2 FQGNSA come from the germline V gene. The CDR3 covers 16 residues. V shed 1 base and J 2 bases; nucleotides not matched to a gene: 7. The chain's CDR3 is CASSLVGSGQQETQYF. The DNA of the CDR3 is TGTGCCAGCAGCTTAGTTGGATCGGGACAGCAAGAGACCCAGTACTTC.

This chain uses TRBV28 with TRBJ2-4; D may be TRBD2 (5 bases). Germline assignment: CDR1 MDHEN and CDR2 SYDVKM. The CDR3 consists of 16 residues. V lost 1 base to trimming and J lost 0 bases, with 10 bases between them. CDR3 DNA sequence: TGTGCCAGCAGTTTATTCCGGGGAATAGCCAAAAACATTCAGTACTTC. Translating it yields CASSLFRGIAKNIQYF.

J is TRBJ2-7 and V is TRBV28; TRBD2 agrees at 11 bases. Germline V gives CDR1 MDHEN, CDR2 SYDVKM. The CDR3 consists of 17 residues. Trimming at V came to 6 bases and at J to 3 bases, leaving 13 bases not matched to a gene. The CDR3 sequence is CASSQGLAGGRRYEQYF. Here the CDR3 DNA reads TGTGCCAGCAGCCAAGGACTAGCGGGCGGTCGGCGCTACGAGCAGTACTTC.